One and the same sample provided the 3 T cell receptor beta chains below, sequenced in a study of vaccination effects on CD4 cells after COVID-19. Assay used: immunoSEQ multiplex PCR; TCRdb lists only in-frame clones, some missing. The table lists 40,000 to 50,000 clones, around 74% of them singletons. Before sequencing, viral peptide pools were used by the ViraFEST assay to expand antigen-specific CD4+ T cells. Cultured cells yielded isolated CD4+ T cells after 10 days. PCR confirmed that the person was infected with SARS-CoV-2 between March and December 2020. Their cognate antigens are unknown. The material was CD4+ T cells from PBMCs cultured with a peptide pool, obtained before COVID-19 vaccination. The receptors originated from a human donor who had a prior SARS-CoV-2 infection.

The chain recombines TRBV2 with TRBJ1-1; 7 bases match TRBD1. The CDR3 spans 13 residues. Looked up from germline, CDR1 is SNHLY and CDR2 is FYNNEI. Trimming cost V 10 bases and J 4 bases; bases outside gene matches: 9. The CDR3 sequence is CANGRQGGTEAFF. CDR3 DNA: TGTGCCAACGGGCGTCAGGGGGGCACTGAAGCTTTCTTT.

This chain uses TRBV25-1 with TRBJ1-4; 7 bases agree with TRBD1. Germline CDR1 is MGHDK and CDR2 is SYGVNS. The V gene end was trimmed by 3 bases and the J gene end by 8 bases; junction bases not matched to a gene: 9. This CDR3 is built from 15 residues. The CDR3 sequence: CASSDVRGTGEKLFF. The CDR3 DNA is TGTGCCAGCAGTGATGTCAGGGGGACCGGGGAAAAACTGTTTTTT.

The chain uses TRBV27 and TRBJ2-1; 10 bases match TRBD1. Germline values: CDR1 MNHEY, CDR2 SMNVEV (reference sequence). CDR3 length equals 15 residues. V shed 5 bases and J 7 bases; nucleotides not matched to a gene: 8. CDR3 bases: TGTGCCAGCAGTCCGCCGGGACAGGGGCGGAATGAGCAGTTCTTC. Protein product: CASSPPGQGRNEQFF.